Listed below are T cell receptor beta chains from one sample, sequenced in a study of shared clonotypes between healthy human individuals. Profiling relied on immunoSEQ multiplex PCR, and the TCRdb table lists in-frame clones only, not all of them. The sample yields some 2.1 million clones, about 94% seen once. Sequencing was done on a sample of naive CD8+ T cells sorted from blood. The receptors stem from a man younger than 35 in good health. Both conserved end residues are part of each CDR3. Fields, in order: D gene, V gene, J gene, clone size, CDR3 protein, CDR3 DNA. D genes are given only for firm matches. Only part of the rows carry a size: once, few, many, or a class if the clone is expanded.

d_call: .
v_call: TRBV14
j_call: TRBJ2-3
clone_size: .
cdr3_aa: CASRHRDTQYF
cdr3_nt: TGTGCCAGCAGGCACAGGGATACGCAGTATTTT

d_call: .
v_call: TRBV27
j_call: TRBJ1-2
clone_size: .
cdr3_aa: CASSLIGGLYGYTF
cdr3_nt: TGTGCCAGCAGTTTAATAGGGGGGTTGTATGGCTACACCTTC

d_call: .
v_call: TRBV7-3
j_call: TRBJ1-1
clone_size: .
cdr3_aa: CASSLWAENTEAFF
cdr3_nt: TGTGCCAGCAGCCTCTGGGCGGAAAACACTGAAGCTTTCTTT

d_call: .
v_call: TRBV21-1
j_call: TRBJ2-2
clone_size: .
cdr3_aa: CASSKALTGQWNTGELFF
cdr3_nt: TGTGCCAGCAGCAAAGCGCTGACGGGGCAGTGGAACACCGGGGAGCTGTTTTTT

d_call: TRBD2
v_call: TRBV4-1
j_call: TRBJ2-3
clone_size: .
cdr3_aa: CASSQETSGSTDTQYF
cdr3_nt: TGCGCCAGCAGCCAAGAGACTAGCGGGAGCACAGATACGCAGTATTTT

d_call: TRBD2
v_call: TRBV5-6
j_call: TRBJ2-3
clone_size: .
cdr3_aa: CASSHTSGGTDTQYF
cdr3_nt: TGTGCCAGCAGCCATACTAGCGGCGGCACAGATACGCAGTATTTT

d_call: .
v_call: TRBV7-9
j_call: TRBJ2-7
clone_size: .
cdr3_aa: CASSLVGVEEQYF
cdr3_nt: TGTGCCAGCAGCTTAGTAGGTGTCGAGGAGCAGTACTTC

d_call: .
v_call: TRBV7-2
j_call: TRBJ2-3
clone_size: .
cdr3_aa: CASSLVDYTDTQYF
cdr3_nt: TGTGCCAGCAGCTTAGTGGACTACACAGATACGCAGTATTTT

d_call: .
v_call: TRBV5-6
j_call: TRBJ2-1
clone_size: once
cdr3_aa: CASSSVRLEQVNEQFF
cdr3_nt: TGTGCCAGCAGCTCTGTAAGACTAGAGCAGGTGAATGAGCAGTTCTTC

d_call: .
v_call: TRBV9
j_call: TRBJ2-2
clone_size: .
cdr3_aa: CASSAGGTGELFF
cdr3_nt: TGTGCCAGCAGCGCCGGGGGCACCGGGGAGCTGTTTTTT

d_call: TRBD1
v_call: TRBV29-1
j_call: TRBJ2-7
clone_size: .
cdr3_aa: CSVDGQGNEQYF
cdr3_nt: TGCAGCGTGGACGGACAGGGTAACGAGCAGTACTTC

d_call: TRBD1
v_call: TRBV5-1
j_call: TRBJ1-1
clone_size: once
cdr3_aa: CASSVGTGGTEAFF
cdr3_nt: TGCGCCAGCAGCGTCGGGACAGGGGGCACTGAAGCTTTCTTT

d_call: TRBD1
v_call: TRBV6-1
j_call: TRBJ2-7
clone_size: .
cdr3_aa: CASSARDRGWHEQYF
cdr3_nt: TGTGCCAGCAGTGCCCGGGACAGGGGGTGGCACGAGCAGTACTTC

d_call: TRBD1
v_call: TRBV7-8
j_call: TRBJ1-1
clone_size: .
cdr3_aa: CASSPGQVNTEAFF
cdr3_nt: TGTGCCAGCAGCCCGGGACAGGTAAACACTGAAGCTTTCTTT

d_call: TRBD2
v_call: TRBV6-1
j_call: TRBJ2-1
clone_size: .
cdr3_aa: CASSELRGAYNEQFF
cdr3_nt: TGTGCCAGCAGTGAATTGCGGGGGGCCTACAATGAGCAGTTCTTC

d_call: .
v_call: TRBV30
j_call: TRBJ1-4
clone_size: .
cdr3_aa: CAWSDPTGGTNEKLFF
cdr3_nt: TGTGCCTGGAGTGACCCGACCGGGGGGACTAATGAAAAACTGTTTTTT

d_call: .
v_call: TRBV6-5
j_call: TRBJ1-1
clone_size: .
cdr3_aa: CASTTSLISTEAFF
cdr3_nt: TGTGCCAGCACTACGAGCCTTATCAGCACTGAAGCTTTCTTT

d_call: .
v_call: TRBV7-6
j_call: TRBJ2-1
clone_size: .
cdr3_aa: CASSLAPKEGLPSSYNEQFF
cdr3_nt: TGTGCCAGCAGCTTAGCACCCAAAGAGGGCCTACCGAGCTCCTACAATGAGCAGTTCTTC

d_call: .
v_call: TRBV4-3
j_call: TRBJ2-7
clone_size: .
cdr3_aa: CASSQASGLEQYF
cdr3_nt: TGCGCCAGCAGCCAAGCATCAGGGCTCGAGCAGTACTTC

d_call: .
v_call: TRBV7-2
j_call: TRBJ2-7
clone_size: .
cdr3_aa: CASSLGRSYEQYF
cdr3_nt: TGTGCCAGCAGCCTGGGACGGAGCTACGAGCAGTACTTC

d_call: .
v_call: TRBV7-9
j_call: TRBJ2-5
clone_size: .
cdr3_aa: CASSLGDIRQETQYF
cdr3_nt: TGTGCCAGCAGCTTAGGGGACATCCGTCAAGAGACCCAGTACTTC

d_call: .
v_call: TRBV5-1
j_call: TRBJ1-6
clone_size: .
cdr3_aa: CASSPLDSGPSPLHF
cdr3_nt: TGCGCCAGCAGCCCCTTGGACAGTGGCCCTTCACCCCTCCACTTT

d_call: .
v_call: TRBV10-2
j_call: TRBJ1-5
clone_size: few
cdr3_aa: CASSESGGGQPQHF
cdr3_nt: TGCGCCAGCAGTGAGTCAGGGGGAGGCCAGCCCCAGCATTTT

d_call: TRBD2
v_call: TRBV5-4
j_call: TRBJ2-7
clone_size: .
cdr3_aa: CASSSKRLAGYEQYF
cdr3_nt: TGTGCCAGCAGCTCAAAGCGACTAGCGGGGTACGAGCAGTACTTC

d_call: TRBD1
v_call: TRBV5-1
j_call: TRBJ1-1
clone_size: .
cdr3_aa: CASTLWTGRSTEAFF
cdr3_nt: TGCGCCAGCACCCTGTGGACAGGCAGATCCACTGAAGCTTTCTTT

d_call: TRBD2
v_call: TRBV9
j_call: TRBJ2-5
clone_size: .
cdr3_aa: CASSVSGGGAQETQYF
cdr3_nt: TGTGCCAGCAGCGTATCCGGCGGGGGGGCCCAAGAGACCCAGTACTTC

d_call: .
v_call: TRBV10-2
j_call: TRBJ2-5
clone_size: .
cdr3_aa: CASSEGGSGETQYF
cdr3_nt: TGCGCCAGCAGTGAGGGTGGGAGCGGGGAGACCCAGTACTTC

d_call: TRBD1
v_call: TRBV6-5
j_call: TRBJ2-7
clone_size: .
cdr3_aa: CASSSPGTGSYEQYF
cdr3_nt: TGTGCCAGCAGTTCCCCCGGGACAGGGTCCTACGAGCAGTACTTC

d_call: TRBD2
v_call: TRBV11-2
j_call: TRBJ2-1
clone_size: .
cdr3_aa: CASSLVAGDDEQFF
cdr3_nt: TGTGCCAGCAGCTTAGTTGCGGGAGACGATGAGCAGTTCTTC

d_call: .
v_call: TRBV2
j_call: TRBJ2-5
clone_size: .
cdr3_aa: CASRAGPSLPLHQETQYF
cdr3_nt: TGTGCCAGCCGGGCGGGGCCTAGTTTACCTTTACACCAAGAGACCCAGTACTTC

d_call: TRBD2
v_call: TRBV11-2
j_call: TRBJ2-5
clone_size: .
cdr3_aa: CASSPRLAGGQETQYF
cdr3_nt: TGTGCCAGCAGCCCTCGACTAGCGGGAGGCCAAGAGACCCAGTACTTC

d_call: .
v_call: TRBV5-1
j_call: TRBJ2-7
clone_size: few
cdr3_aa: CASSDSSSYEQYF
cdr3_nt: TGCGCCAGCAGCGACAGTAGCTCCTACGAGCAGTACTTC

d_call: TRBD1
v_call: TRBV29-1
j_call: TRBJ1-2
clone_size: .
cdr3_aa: CSVLDRGDGYTF
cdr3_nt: TGCAGCGTTCTCGACAGGGGGGACGGCTACACCTTC